This TCR beta chain stems from a study of T cells after yellow fever vaccination. The study, taken as a whole, reports: Weaker, the secondary response had a peak occurring faster, on day 5 versus 15.

Germline CDR1 and CDR2: KGHDR and SFDVKD. J lost 7 bases, V lost 2 bases, and 6 bases had no gene match. CDR3 length: 15 amino acids. This clonotype was counted between two and nine times. As yet, its antigen is unknown. TCR cDNA, made by 5'RACE template switching, carried an added universal primer site and UMIs. Each CDR3 protein is one row after TCRdb ran MiXCR on the 5' RACE reads. The sample lists some 250,000 distinct CDR3 sequences, roughly 4% occurring once. The chain combines TRBV24-1 with TRBJ1-5; 8 nucleotides match TRBD1. The sample here was PBMCs, taken 15 days after the yellow fever booster vaccination. The receptor was isolated from a man aged 18 to 29 who received the YFV17D yellow fever vaccine. CDR3 sequence: CATSDSGTGDQPQHF. In DNA form, the CDR3 reads TGTGCCACCAGTGATTCCGGGACAGGTGACCAGCCCCAGCATTTT.